Detailed here is one T cell receptor (beta chain). As yet, its antigen is unknown. V trimming: 5 bases; J trimming: 4 bases; junction bases outside the gene matches: 7. The CDR3 covers 14 residues. Germline V gives CDR1 MNHNS, CDR2 SASEGT. A second PCR, run for 7 to 11 cycles, used a sample-barcoded 5' primer plus a J-beta primer mix. A template-switch adaptor that had 12 random nucleotides put a tag on each cDNA molecule. TCRdb re-derived calls from the 5' RACE reads in MiXCR, one entry per CDR3 protein. The data contain about 1,600,000 distinct CDR3 sequences, 42% of them seen just once; the ten biggest clones take up roughly 8.2%. This record comes from a study of blood T cells in healthy people across ages. General study points: Reliance upon unsorted PBMCs precluded definitive naive versus antigen-experienced comparison.

The rearrangement uses TRBV6-1 and TRBJ1-1; TRBD1 matches at 7 bases. The sequencing input was blood. The origin of this receptor is a woman in her late teens or twenties in good health. The CDR3 loop reads CASSRDRRPTEAFF. The CDR3 DNA reads TGTGCCAGCAGTCGGGACAGACGTCCCACTGAAGCTTTCTTT.